These T cell receptor delta chains were read from a single sample in a study of gamma-delta T cells after stem cell transplantation. TCRdb applied CATT to the RT-PCR reads for clone calling. The sample yields under 6,500 delta-chain clones, around 1.9% seen once. The sample was gamma-delta T cells. The receptors were gathered from a human donor. It is not recorded whose cells these are; they may come from a transplant donor. Each CDR3 is given with its conserved first and last residue. Fields, in order: V gene, clone size, D gene, J gene, CDR3 DNA, CDR3 protein. D genes are given only for firm matches. The size entry is marked missing in some rows and otherwise reads once, few, many or a size class.

V gene: TRDV2
clone size: few
D gene: TRDD3
J gene: TRDJ1
CDR3 DNA: TGTGCCTGTGACACGCTGGGGGATACAAGTTACACCGATAAACTCATCTTT
CDR3 protein: CACDTLGDTSYTDKLIF

V gene: TRDV2
clone size: NA
D gene: TRDD3
J gene: TRDJ1
CDR3 DNA: TGTGCCTGTGACGCTGTACTGGGGCAAACCGATAAACTCATCTTT
CDR3 protein: CACDAVLGQTDKLIF

V gene: TRDV2
clone size: few
D gene: NA
J gene: TRDJ3
CDR3 DNA: TGTGCCTGTGGCTACTCCTGGGGAGCCCCTTCCTGGGACACCCGACAGATGTTTTTC
CDR3 protein: CACGYSWGAPSWDTRQMFF

V gene: TRDV2
clone size: NA
D gene: TRDD3
J gene: TRDJ1
CDR3 DNA: TGTGCCTGTGACACCGTCGGCCTGGGGGATACGGCCGATAAACTCATCTTT
CDR3 protein: CACDTVGLGDTADKLIF

V gene: TRDV2
clone size: few
D gene: TRDD3
J gene: TRDJ1
CDR3 DNA: TGTGCCTGTGACACACTTTTACTGGGGGATCTGATTCCGTACACCGATAAACTCATCTTT
CDR3 protein: CACDTLLLGDLIPYTDKLIF

V gene: TRDV2
clone size: medium-sized
D gene: TRDD3
J gene: TRDJ1
CDR3 DNA: TGTGCCTGTGACACTCTCCCTTCACTGGGGGATAAACCCGATAAACTCATCTTT
CDR3 protein: CACDTLPSLGDKPDKLIF

V gene: TRDV2
clone size: few
D gene: TRDD3
J gene: TRDJ1
CDR3 DNA: TGTGCCCGTGACAATTTGTCCCTTGGGGATACTGCTCACACCGATAAACTCATCTTT
CDR3 protein: CARDNLSLGDTAHTDKLIF

V gene: TRDV2
clone size: many
D gene: TRDD3
J gene: TRDJ2
CDR3 DNA: TGTGCCTGTGACCCTTTACTGGGGGATAAAGCAGCACAACTCTTCTTT
CDR3 protein: CACDPLLGDKAAQLFF

V gene: TRDV2
clone size: few
D gene: TRDD3
J gene: TRDJ1
CDR3 DNA: TGTGCCTGTGACACCCTGGGGGATACGCCTAAAGGCTCCGATAAACTCATCTTT
CDR3 protein: CACDTLGDTPKGSDKLIF

V gene: TRDV2
clone size: many
D gene: NA
J gene: TRDJ1
CDR3 DNA: TGTGCCTGTGACACGGTAAGTGGGGCCCTAAGCGGCGCCGATAAACTCATCTTT
CDR3 protein: CACDTVSGALSGADKLIF

V gene: TRDV2
clone size: medium-sized
D gene: TRDD3
J gene: TRDJ1
CDR3 DNA: TGTGCCTGTGACACCTTACTGGGGGATGGTCCCTACACCGATAAACTCATCTTT
CDR3 protein: CACDTLLGDGPYTDKLIF

V gene: TRDV2
clone size: medium-sized
D gene: TRDD3
J gene: TRDJ1
CDR3 DNA: TGTGCCTGTGACACCGTGTCTGCTTTCTGGGGGATAAACACCGATAAACTCATCTTT
CDR3 protein: CACDTVSAFWGINTDKLIF

V gene: TRDV2
clone size: NA
D gene: TRDD3
J gene: TRDJ1
CDR3 DNA: TGTGCCTGTGACACCCTGATGGTGGGGGATACGCTTAGCACCGATAAACTCATCTTT
CDR3 protein: CACDTLMVGDTLSTDKLIF

V gene: TRDV2
clone size: few
D gene: NA
J gene: TRDJ1
CDR3 DNA: TGTGCCTGTGACACGGTTCTCGCCACGCAGGGTACCGGGATCGCCGACAAACTCATCTTT
CDR3 protein: CACDTVLATQGTGIADKLIF

V gene: TRDV2
clone size: NA
D gene: TRDD3
J gene: TRDJ1
CDR3 DNA: TGTGCCTGTGACACTATACTGGGGGATACTACAGACACCGATAAACTCATCTTT
CDR3 protein: CACDTILGDTTDTDKLIF